In its sample, the clone carrying this T cell receptor beta chain was seen many times. Its target is unknown. Axillary draining lymph nodes of breast cancer patients supplied the node samples. The data stem from a study of breast tumors, draining lymph nodes, adjacent tissues. Study findings and constraints: Findings are consistent with lymph node origin and intratumoral expansion of most tumor T cells. Tumor TCR diversity was below lymph nodes but above nontumor tissue.

TCRdb used MiXCR to reprocess the multiplex PCR reads, holding one entry per CDR3 protein. Of around 130,000 distinct CDR3 sequences in the sample, approximately 21% were seen once. The receptor was isolated from a female donor with breast cancer. Some clones in this sample may be carry-over from other donors' samples. Sequenced material: axillary lymph node tissue.

In DNA, the CDR3 is TGTGCCAGCAGCTTACAGGGGGCCCGGGATACGCAGTATTTT. Protein sequence: CASSLQGARDTQYF. This chain connects TRBV13 to TRBJ2-3; 8 positions match TRBD1. V gave up 2 bases and J gave up 6 bases; unmatched junction bases: 4. The CDR3 loop spans 14 amino acids. Germline loops: CDR1 PRHDT, CDR2 FYEKMQ (reference sequence).